The TCR beta chain under discussion was sequenced for a study of shared clonotypes between healthy human individuals (dated by TCRdb to between 2020 and 2021). For context, the study as a whole: A couple of women and three men aged 18 to 49 years were included in the cohort. For each donor, CD4 naive and CD4 memory were each given three plates, CD8 naive was given two plates, and CD8 memory was given one plate. Blood TCR repertoires of about five healthy adults were deeply sequenced to estimate repertoire size and the extent of clonotype sharing between individuals. Different laboratories and diverse techniques were used to prepare libraries and sequence TCR repertoires, to increase sequencing depth and limit assay-specific biases. Between about 0.8 and 9 billion PBMCs per donor were obtained by leukapheresis.

Healthy HIV-negative adults with no recently reported acute infections or vaccinations were included as donors. All donors were Caucasian adults living in Nashville, Tennessee, USA. CD4+ T cells were enriched by magnetic negative selection, after which naive cells were positively selected on CD45RA and the negative fraction was taken as the memory subset. After blood collection by leukapheresis, PBMCs were isolated using Ficoll-Histopaque density gradient centrifugation and then cryopreserved in the vapor phase of liquid nitrogen. Purity and quantity of every magnetically sorted T cell population were checked by analytical flow cytometry. Genomic DNA was isolated from each sorted fraction and quantified by UV absorbance on a Nanodrop 2000c. The research as a whole found: Because the study included a small number of donors, the genetic and exposure-history diversity represented was limited. Only blood was sampled, and tissue TCR repertoires likely differ from those in blood. Higher generation probabilities were observed for clonotypes shared by all four sorted-subset donors than for non-shared clonotypes. Around 5% of naive CD4, roughly 3.5% of naive CD8, approximately 2.2% of memory CD4, and 0.4% of memory CD8 clonotypes were shared across several donors. Even with the large sequencing depth, rarefaction of the sorted-subset datasets indicated that sequencing was incomplete. Pairwise subsampling led to the expectation that sequencing depth would affect the degree of clonotype sharing among donors. Estimated clonotype richness was generally larger for naive than for memory subsets.

TCR CDR3 regions were amplified from genomic DNA by multiplex PCR using the deep immunoSEQ assay. Genomic DNA extracted from each cell subset was distributed evenly over all wells of several immunoSEQ 96-well plates, and each plate served as one replicate. For sorted subsets, each replicate PCR was loaded with about 0.2 ug genomic DNA, equivalent to 30,000 or so T cell genomes. Purified libraries were measured with a Qubit 3.0 fluorometer, size-checked on a Bioanalyzer 2100, and measured again with the KAPA Library Quantification kit. Every immunoSEQ 96-well plate was sequenced on a separate single-read 150-cycle Illumina NextSeq 550 flow cell. The study's own analysis went as follows. Because only junctional sequences without quality scores were contained in the immunoSEQ output, filtering matching that applied to full-length reads could not be performed. Sequences were annotated with PyIR, a Python wrapper for IgBLAST v1.9, using IMGT germline references to assign V/J genes and CDR3. Reads were removed for weak V/J assignments (E-value above 1e-6), missing CDR3, stop codons, out-of-frame junctions, or ambiguous translated residues. V3J clonotypes were defined as sequences sharing an identical inferred V gene, J gene, and CDR3 amino acid sequence. Percentage overlap between repertoires was calculated by dividing the number of shared unique clonotypes by the size of the smaller repertoire. Repertoire richness was assessed with RTK rarefaction, the Chao1 estimator, and Recon v2.1 estimates of unobserved clonotypes. OLGA was used to compute generation probabilities for all TCRbeta clonotypes that the gDNA method yielded from a handful of donors. Here the immuneACCESS table is served through TCRdb, limited to in-frame sequences with V and J called. Missing clones are a known gap in these copies; in checked studies unresolved V genes cover under half, and the rest lacks a known reason. The V and J calls and the clone size are those of that table, but D and trimming were determined from the DNA. The sample table shows roughly 2.6 million clones, and roughly nine tenths are seen once. The ten largest clones take up around 0.14% of the sample.

CDR1 and CDR2, per the germline V gene (reference sequence), are SGHKS and YYEKEE. Spanning cysteine to phenylalanine, the CDR3 consists of 15 amino acids. Only the CDR3 part of the read is kept: 45 bases, read in frame from the first base. At the junction V is shortened by 0 bases and J by 0 bases, with 10 bases in between. As concerns this clone: Its antigen is still unknown. Nothing much larger sits one base from this clone, and base qualities are not available.

The specimen sequenced was naive CD4+ T cells sorted from blood. The cell subset or site label, read with the paper, signifies: CD45RA+ positively selected. The TCR originated in a man in his late teens or twenties in good health. The rearranged chain carries TRBV5-5 and TRBJ2-7; the D gene cannot be named for sure. In nucleotide form, the sequence is TGTGCCAGCAGCTTGGTCGACACCGGCTCCTACGAGCAGTACTTC. Its coded protein is CASSLVDTGSYEQYF.